The clone carrying this T cell receptor (beta chain) was seen only once. In the original workflow: Using reference gene primer amplification, nucleated cell counts were estimated. Data came from immunoSEQ multiplex PCR; TCRdb stores just in-frame clones and leaves some out. The V and J calls and clone size were taken over from that table, and D and trimming were inferred from the DNA. The table records about 180,000 clones, approximately 87% of them present only once. The data derive from a study of blood T cell repertoires in COVID-19. The length of the CDR3 is 13 residues. Per germline, CDR1 WSHSY and CDR2 SAAADI. Trimming took 6 bases from V and 2 from J, leaving 10 bases between them.

The rearrangement uses TRBV10-2 and TRBJ1-1; a possible D gene is TRBD1 (5 bases). The specimen was peripheral blood. This clonotype originated in a man aged 65-85 years with active or convalescent COVID-19. CDR3 in DNA: TGCGCCAGCAGAAGGGGCAGCAACACTGAAGCTTTCTTT. Amino acid sequence: CASRRGSNTEAFF.